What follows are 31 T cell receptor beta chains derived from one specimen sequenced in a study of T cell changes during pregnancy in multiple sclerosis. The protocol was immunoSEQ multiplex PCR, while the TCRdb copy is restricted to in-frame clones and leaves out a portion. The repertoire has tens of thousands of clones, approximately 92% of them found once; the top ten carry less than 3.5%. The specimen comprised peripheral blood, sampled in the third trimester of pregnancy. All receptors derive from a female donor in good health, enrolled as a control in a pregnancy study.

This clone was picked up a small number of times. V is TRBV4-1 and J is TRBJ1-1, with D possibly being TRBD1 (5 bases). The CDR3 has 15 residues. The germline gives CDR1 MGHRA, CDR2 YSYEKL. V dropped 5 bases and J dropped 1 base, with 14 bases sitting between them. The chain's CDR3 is CASSDAGRRNTEAFF. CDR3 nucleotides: TGCGCCAGCAGCGACGCGGGACGCAGGAACACTGAAGCTTTCTTT.

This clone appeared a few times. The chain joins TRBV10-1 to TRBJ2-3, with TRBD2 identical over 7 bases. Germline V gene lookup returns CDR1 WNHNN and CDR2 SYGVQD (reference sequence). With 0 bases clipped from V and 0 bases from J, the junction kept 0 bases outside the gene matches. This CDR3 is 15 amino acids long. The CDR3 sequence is CASSESSGSTDTQYF. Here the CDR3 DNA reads TGCGCCAGCAGTGAGTCTAGCGGGAGCACAGATACGCAGTATTTT.

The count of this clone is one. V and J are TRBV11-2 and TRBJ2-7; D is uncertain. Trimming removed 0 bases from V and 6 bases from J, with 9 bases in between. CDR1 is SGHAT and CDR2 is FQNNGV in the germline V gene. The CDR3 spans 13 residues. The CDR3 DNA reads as TGTGCCAGCAGCTTAGACAGGTTTGGCGAGCAGTACTTC. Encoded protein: CASSLDRFGEQYF.

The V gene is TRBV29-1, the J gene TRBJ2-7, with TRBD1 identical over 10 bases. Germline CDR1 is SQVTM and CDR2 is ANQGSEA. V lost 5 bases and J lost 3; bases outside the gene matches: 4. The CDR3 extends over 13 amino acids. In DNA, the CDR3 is TGCAGCGTTTATCGGACAGGGGGCTACGAGCAGTACTTC. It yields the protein CSVYRTGGYEQYF.

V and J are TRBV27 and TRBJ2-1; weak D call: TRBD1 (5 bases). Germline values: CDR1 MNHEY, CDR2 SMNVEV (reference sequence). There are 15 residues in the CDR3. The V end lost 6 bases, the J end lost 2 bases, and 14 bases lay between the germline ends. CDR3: CASSPRQRPYNEQFF. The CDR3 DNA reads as TGTGCCAGCAGCCCACGACAGCGACCCTACAATGAGCAGTTCTTC.

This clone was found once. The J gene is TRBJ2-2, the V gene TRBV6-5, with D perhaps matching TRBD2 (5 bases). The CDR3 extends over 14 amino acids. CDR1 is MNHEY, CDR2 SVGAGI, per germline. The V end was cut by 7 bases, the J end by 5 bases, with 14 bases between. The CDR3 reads CASTTRRRTGELFF. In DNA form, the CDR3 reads TGTGCCAGCACCACCCGCAGGAGGACCGGGGAGCTGTTTTTT.

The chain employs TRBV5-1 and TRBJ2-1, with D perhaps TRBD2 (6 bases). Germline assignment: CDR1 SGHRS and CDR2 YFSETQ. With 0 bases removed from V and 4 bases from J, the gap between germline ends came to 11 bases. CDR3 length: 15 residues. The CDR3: CASSLDAGTYNEQFF. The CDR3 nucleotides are TGCGCCAGCAGCTTGGACGCGGGGACTTACAATGAGCAGTTCTTC.

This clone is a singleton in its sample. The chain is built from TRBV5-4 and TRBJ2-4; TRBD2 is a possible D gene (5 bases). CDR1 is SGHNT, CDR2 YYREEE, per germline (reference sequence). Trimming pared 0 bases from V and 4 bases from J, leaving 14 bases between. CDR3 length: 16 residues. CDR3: CASSLGESSEKNIQYF. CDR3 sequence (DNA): TGTGCCAGCAGCTTGGGGGAGTCGTCGGAGAAAAACATTCAGTACTTC.

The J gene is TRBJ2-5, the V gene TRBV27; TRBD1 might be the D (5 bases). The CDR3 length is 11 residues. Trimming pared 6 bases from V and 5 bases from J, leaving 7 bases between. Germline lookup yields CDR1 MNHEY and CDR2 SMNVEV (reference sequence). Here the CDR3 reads CASSPGETQYF. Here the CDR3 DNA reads TGTGCCAGCAGCCCAGGGGAGACCCAGTACTTC.

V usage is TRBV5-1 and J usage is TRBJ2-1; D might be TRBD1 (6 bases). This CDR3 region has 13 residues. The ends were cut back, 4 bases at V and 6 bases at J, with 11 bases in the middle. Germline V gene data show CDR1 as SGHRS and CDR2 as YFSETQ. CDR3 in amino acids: CASSIGQSNEQFF. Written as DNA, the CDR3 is TGCGCCAGCAGCATAGGACAGTCCAATGAGCAGTTCTTC.

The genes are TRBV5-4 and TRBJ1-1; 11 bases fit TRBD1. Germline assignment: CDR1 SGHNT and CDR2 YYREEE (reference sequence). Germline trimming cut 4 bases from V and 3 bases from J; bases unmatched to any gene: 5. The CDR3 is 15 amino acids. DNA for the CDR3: TGTGCCAGCAGCGGGACAGGGGGGGCTTACACTGAAGCTTTCTTT. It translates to CASSGTGGAYTEAFF.

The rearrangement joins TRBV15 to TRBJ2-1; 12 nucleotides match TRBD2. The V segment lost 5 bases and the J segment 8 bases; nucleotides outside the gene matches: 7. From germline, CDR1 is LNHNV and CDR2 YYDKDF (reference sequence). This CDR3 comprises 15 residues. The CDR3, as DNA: TGTGCCACCAGCCCACCTAGCGGGGGGGCCTATGAGCAGTTCTTC. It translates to CATSPPSGGAYEQFF. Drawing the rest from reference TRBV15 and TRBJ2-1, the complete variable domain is DAMVIQNPRYQVTQFGKPVTLSCSQTLNHNVMYWYQQKSSQAPKLLFHYYDKDFNNEADTPDNFQSRRPNTSFCFLDIRSPGLGDTAMYLCATSPPSGGAYEQFFGPGTRLTVL.

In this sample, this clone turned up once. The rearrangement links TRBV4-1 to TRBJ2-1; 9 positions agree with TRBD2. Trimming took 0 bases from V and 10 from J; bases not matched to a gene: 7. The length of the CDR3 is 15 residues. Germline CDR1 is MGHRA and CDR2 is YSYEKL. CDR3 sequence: CASSQEAGLAGEQFF. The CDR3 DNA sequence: TGCGCCAGCAGCCAAGAAGCCGGGCTAGCGGGGGAGCAGTTCTTC.

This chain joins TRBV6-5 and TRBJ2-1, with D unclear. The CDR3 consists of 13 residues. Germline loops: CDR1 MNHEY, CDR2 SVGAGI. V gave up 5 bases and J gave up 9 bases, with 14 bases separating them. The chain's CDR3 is CASSATWYGEQFF. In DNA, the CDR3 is TGTGCCAGCAGTGCTACTTGGTACGGTGAGCAGTTCTTC.

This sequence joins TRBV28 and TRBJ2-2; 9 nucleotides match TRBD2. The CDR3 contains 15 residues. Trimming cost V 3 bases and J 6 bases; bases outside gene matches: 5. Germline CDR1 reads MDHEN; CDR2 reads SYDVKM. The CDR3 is CASSLGGRASGELFF. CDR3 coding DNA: TGTGCCAGCAGTTTGGGCGGGAGGGCCTCCGGGGAGCTGTTTTTT.

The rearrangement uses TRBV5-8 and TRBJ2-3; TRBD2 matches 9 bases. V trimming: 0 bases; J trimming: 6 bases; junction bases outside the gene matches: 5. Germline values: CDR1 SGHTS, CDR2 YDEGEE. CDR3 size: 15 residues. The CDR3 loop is CASSLARGGVDTQYF. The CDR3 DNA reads TGTGCCAGCAGCTTGGCGCGGGGGGGAGTCGATACGCAGTATTTT. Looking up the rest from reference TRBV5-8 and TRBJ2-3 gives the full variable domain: EAGVTQSPTHLIKTRGQQATLRCSPISGHTSVYWYQQALGLGLQFLLWYDEGEERNRGNFPPRFSGRQFPNYSSELNVNALELEDSALYLCASSLARGGVDTQYFGPGTRLTVL.

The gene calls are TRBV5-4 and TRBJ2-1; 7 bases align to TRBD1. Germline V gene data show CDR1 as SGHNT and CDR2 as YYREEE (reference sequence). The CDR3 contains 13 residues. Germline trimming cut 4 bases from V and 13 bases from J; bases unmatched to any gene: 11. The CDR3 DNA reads TGTGCCAGCAGCCATCACAGGGGAATGGAACAGTTCTTC. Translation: CASSHHRGMEQFF.

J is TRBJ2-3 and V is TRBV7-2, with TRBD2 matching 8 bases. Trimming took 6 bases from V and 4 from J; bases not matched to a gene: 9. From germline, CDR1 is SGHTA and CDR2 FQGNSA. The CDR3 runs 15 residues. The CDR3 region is CASRLQGLVADTQYF. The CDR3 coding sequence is TGTGCCAGCAGGTTACAGGGACTAGTGGCAGATACGCAGTATTTT.

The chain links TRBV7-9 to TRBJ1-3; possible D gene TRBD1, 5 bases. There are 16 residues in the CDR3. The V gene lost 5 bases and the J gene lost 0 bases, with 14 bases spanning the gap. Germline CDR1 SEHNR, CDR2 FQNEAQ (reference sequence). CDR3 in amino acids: CASSGQDKTSGNTIYF. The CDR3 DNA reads TGTGCCAGCAGCGGGCAGGACAAAACCTCTGGAAACACCATATATTTT.

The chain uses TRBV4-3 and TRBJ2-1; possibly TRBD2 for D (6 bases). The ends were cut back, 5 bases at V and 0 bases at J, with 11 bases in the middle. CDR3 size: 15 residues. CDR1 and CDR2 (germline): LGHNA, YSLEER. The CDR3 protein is CASSLAASSYNEQFF. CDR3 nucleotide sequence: TGCGCCAGCAGCTTAGCGGCTAGCTCCTACAATGAGCAGTTCTTC.

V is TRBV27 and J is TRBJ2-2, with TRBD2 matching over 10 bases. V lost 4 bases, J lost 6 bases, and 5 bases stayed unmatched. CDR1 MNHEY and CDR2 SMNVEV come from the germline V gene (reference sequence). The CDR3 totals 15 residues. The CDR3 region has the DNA TGTGCCAGCAGTTCAAGCGGGGGGGCCCCCGGGGAGCTGTTTTTT. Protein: CASSSSGGAPGELFF.

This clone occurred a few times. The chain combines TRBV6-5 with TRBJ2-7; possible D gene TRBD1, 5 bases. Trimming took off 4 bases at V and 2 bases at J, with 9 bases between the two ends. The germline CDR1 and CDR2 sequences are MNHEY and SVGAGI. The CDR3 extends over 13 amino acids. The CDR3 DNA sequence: TGTGCCAGCAGTTCGACAGAAGCCTACGAGCAGTACTTC. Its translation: CASSSTEAYEQYF.

CDR3 coding DNA: TGCGCCAGCAACTTAGGGGGGACTAGCGGGATGGTACACGAGCAGTACTTC. This gives the protein CASNLGGTSGMVHEQYF. The chain employs TRBV5-1 and TRBJ2-7; 13 positions agree with TRBD2. V lost 6 bases, J lost 5 bases, and 14 bases stayed unmatched. Germline loops: CDR1 SGHRS, CDR2 YFSETQ. The CDR3 length is 17 residues. The full variable domain, completed using reference TRBV5-1 and TRBJ2-7, is KAGVTQTPRYLIKTRGQQVTLSCSPISGHRSVSWYQQTPGQGLQFLFEYFSETQRNKGNFPGRFSGRQFSNSRSEMNVSTLELGDSALYLCASNLGGTSGMVHEQYFGPGTRLTVT.

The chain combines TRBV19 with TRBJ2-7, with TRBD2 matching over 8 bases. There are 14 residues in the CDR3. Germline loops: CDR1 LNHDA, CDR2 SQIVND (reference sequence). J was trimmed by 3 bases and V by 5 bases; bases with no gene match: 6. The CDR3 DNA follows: TGTGCCAGTAGTCTAGCGGGCGGGGGCTACGAGCAGTACTTC. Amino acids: CASSLAGGGYEQYF.

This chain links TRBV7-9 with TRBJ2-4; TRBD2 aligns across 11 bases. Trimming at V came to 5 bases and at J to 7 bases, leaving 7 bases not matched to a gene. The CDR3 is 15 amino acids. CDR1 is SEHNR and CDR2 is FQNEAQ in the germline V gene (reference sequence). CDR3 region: CASSPRLAGMNIQYF. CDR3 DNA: TGTGCCAGCAGCCCTCGACTAGCGGGAATGAACATTCAGTACTTC. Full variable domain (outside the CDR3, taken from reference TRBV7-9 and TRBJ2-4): DTGVSQNPRHKITKRGQNVTFRCDPISEHNRLYWYRQTLGQGPEFLTYFQNEAQLEKSRLLSDRFSAERPKGSFSTLEIQRTEQGDSAMYLCASSPRLAGMNIQYFGAGTRLSVL.

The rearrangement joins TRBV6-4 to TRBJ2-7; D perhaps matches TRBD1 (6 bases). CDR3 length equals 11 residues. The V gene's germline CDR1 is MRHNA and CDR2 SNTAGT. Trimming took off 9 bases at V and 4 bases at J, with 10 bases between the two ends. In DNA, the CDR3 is TGTGCCAGGGACAGAAGATACGAGCAGTACTTC. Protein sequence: CARDRRYEQYF.

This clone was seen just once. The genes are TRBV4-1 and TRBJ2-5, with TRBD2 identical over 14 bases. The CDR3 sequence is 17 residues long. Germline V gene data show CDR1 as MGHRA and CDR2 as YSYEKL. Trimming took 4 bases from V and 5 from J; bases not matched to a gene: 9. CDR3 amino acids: CASSPRLAGGPGETQYF. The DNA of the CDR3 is TGCGCCAGCAGCCCCAGACTAGCGGGGGGGCCAGGGGAGACCCAGTACTTC.

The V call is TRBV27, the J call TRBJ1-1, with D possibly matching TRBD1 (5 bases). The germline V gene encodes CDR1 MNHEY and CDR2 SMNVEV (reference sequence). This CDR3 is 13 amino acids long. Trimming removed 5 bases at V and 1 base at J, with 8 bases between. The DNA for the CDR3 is TGTGCCAGCAGTCTGGGGCGGAACACTGAAGCTTTCTTT. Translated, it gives CASSLGRNTEAFF.

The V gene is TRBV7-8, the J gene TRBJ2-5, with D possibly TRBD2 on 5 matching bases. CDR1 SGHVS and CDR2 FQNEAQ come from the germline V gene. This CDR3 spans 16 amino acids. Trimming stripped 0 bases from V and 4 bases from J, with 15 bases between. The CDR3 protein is CASSLARVRGVETQYF. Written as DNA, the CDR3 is TGTGCCAGCAGCTTAGCGCGGGTACGGGGTGTAGAGACCCAGTACTTC.

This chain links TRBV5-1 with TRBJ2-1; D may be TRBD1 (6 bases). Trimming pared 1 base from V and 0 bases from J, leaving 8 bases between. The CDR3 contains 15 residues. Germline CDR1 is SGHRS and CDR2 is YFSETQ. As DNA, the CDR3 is TGCGCCAGCAGCTTGACAGGGTACTCCTACAATGAGCAGTTCTTC. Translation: CASSLTGYSYNEQFF.

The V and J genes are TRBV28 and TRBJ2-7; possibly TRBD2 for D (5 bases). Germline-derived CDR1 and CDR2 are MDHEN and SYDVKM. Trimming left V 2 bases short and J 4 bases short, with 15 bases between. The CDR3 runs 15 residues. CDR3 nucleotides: TGTGCCAGCAGTTTACGGGCGACCCGAGGGTACGAGCAGTACTTC. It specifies CASSLRATRGYEQYF. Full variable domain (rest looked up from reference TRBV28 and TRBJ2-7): DVKVTQSSRYLVKRTGEKVFLECVQDMDHENMFWYRQDPGLGLRLIYFSYDVKMKEKGDIPEGYSVSREKKERFSLILESASTNQTSMYLCASSLRATRGYEQYFGPGTRLTVT.